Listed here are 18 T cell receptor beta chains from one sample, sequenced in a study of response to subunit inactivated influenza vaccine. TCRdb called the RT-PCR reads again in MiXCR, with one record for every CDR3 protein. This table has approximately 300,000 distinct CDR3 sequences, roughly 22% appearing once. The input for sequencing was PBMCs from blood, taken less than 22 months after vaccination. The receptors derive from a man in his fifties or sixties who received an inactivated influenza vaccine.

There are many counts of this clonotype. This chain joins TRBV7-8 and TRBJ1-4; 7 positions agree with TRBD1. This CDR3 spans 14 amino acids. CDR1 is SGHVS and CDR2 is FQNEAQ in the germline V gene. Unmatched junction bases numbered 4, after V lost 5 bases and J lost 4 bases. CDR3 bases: TGTGCCAGCAGCCTCGGGACAGTTAATGAAAAACTGTTTTTT. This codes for CASSLGTVNEKLFF.

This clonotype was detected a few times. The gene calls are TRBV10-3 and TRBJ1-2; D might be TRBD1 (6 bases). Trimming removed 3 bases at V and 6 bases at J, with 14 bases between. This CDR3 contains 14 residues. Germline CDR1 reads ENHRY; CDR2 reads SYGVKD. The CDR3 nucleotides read TGTGCCATCAGTGAAAAACAGGGAATAGATGGCTACACCTTC. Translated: CAISEKQGIDGYTF.

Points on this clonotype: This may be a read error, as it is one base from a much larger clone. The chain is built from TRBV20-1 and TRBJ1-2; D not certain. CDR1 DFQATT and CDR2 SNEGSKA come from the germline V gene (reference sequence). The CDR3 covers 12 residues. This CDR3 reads CGASGYNYGYTF. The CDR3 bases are TGCGGTGCTAGTGGTTACAACTATGGCTACACCTTC.

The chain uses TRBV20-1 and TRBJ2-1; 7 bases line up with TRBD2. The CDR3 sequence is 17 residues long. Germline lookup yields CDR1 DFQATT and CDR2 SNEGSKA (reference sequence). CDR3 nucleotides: TGCTGCGCTAGAGATGAGTCTAGCGGAACCTCCTACAATGAGCAGTTCTTC. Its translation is CCARDESSGTSYNEQFF.

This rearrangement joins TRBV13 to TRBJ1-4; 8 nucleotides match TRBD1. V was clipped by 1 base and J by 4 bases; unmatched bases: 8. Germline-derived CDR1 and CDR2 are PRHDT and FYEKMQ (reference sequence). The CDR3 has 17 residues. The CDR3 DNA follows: TGTGCCAGCAGCTTAGCTTCTAGAGGACAGGGTAATGAAAAACTGTTTTTT. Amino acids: CASSLASRGQGNEKLFF.

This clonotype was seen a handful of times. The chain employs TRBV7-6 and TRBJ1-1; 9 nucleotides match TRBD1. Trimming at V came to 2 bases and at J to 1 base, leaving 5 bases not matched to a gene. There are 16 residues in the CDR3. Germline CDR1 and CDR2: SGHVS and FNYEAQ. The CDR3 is CASSLNRGQGNTEAFF. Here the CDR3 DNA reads TGTGCCAGCAGCTTAAACAGGGGGCAGGGGAACACTGAAGCTTTCTTT.

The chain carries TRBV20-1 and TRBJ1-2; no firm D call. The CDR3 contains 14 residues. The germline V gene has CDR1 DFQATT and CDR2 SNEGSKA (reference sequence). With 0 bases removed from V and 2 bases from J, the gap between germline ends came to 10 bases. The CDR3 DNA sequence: TGCAGTGCTAGAGATTGGGCAGACAACTATGGCTACACCTTC. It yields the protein CSARDWADNYGYTF.

The CDR3 loop reads CASSLGTRSGETQYF. The CDR3, as DNA: TGTGCCAGCAGCTTAGGGACTAGGTCGGGGGAGACCCAGTACTTC. The chain is built from TRBV7-2 and TRBJ2-5; 7 positions agree with TRBD2. This CDR3 comprises 15 residues. Germline V gene lookup returns CDR1 SGHTA and CDR2 FQGNSA. With 1 base clipped from V and 5 bases from J, the junction kept 7 bases outside the gene matches.

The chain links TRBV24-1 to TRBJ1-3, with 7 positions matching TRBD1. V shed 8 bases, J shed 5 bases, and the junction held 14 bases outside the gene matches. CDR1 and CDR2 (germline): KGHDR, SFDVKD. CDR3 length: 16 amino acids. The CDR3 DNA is TGTGCCACCATCTCGAAGGGGGCGCGGGACAGAAACACCATATATTTT. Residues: CATISKGARDRNTIYF.

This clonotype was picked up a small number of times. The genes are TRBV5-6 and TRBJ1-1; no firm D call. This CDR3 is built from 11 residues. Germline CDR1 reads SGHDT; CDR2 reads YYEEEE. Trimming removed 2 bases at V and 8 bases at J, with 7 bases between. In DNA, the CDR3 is TGTGCCAGCAGCTTTCGTCTAGAAGCTTTCTTT. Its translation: CASSFRLEAFF.

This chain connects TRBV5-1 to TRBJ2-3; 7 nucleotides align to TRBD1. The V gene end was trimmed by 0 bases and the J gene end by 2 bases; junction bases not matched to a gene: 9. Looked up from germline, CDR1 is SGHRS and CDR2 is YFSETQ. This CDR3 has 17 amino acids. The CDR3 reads CASSLDPGTVNTDTQYF. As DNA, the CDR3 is TGCGCCAGCAGCTTGGACCCCGGGACAGTAAACACAGATACGCAGTATTTT.

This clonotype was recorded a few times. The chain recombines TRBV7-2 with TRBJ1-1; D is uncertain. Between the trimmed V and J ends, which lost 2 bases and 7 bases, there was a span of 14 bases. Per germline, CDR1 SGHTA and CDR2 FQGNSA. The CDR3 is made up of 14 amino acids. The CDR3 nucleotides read TGTGCCAGCAGCTTATGGGTTGAGGGCCGTGAAGCTTTCTTT. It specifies CASSLWVEGREAFF.

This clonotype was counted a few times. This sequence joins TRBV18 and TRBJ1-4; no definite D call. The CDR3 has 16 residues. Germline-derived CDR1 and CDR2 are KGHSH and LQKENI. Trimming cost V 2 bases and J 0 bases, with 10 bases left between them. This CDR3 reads CASSPGSPATNEKLFF. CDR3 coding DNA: TGTGCCAGCTCACCAGGGTCACCGGCAACTAATGAAAAACTGTTTTTT.

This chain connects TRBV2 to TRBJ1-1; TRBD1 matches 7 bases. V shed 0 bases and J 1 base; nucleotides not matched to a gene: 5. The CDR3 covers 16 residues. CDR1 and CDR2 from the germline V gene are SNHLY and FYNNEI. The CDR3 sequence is CASSEALDRANTEAFF. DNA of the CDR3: TGTGCCAGCAGTGAAGCGCTCGACAGGGCGAACACTGAAGCTTTCTTT.

Here the CDR3 reads CASTRTGTSKETQYF. The CDR3 bases are TGTGCCAGTACGCGGACGGGGACTAGTAAAGAGACCCAGTACTTC. V and J are TRBV2 and TRBJ2-5; 8 bases line up with TRBD2. V shed 9 bases and J 3 bases; nucleotides not matched to a gene: 12. In germline, CDR1 is SNHLY, CDR2 FYNNEI. This CDR3 has 15 amino acids.

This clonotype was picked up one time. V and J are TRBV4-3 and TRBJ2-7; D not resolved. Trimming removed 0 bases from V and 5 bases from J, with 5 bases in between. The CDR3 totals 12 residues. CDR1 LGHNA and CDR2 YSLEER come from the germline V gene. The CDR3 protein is CASSQDWDEQYF. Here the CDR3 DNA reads TGCGCCAGCAGCCAAGATTGGGACGAGCAGTACTTC.

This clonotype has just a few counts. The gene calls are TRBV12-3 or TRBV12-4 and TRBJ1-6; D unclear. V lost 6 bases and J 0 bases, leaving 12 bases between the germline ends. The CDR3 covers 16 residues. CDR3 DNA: TGTGCCAGCAGCCTCCTCGGGAGCTCCTATAATTCACCCCTCCACTTT. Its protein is CASSLLGSSYNSPLHF.

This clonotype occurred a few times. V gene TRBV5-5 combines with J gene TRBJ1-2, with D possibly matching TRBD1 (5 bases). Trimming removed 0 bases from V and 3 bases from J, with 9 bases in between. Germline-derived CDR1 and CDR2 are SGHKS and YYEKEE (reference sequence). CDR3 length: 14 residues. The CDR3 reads CASSLGQLHYGYTF. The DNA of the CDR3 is TGTGCCAGCAGCTTGGGACAGCTGCACTATGGCTACACCTTC. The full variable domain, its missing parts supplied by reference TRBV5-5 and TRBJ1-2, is DAGVTQSPTHLIKTRGQQVTLRCSPISGHKSVSWYQQVLGQGPQFIFQYYEKEERGRGNFPDRFSARQFPNYSSELNVNALLLGDSALYLCASSLGQLHYGYTFGSGTRLTVV.